The source of this T cell receptor beta chain is a study of blood T cell repertoires in COVID-19. The data were produced by immunoSEQ multiplex PCR, yet TCRdb's version contains in-frame clones alone and is incomplete. The data contain about 250,000 clones, about 91% of them singletons. V shed 7 bases, J shed 2 bases, and the junction held 10 bases outside the gene matches. Germline CDR1 is PRHDT and CDR2 is FYEKMQ (reference sequence). CDR3 length: 16 residues. The receptor comes from a woman aged 25-40 years with COVID-19, enrolled during active disease. The sequenced sample was peripheral blood. This chain links TRBV13 with TRBJ2-2; 7 nucleotides agree with TRBD1. CDR3 coding DNA: TGTGCCAGCACCCCACCCGGGACAGCAAACACCGGGGAGCTGTTTTTT. Protein: CASTPPGTANTGELFF.